Presented here are 25 T cell receptor beta chains from one specimen sequenced in a study of beta chain features in type 1 diabetes. The authors reverse transcribed all of the isolated RNA, so sequencing captured expressed TCRB transcripts. The table came from immunoSEQ multiplex PCR; TCRdb's copy has only in-frame clones and leaves some out. The table has hundreds of thousands of clones, under 20% seen once. The sample was naive CD4+ T cells from blood. The receptor set was obtained from a woman aged 18-30 years in good health.

The chain employs TRBV7-9 and TRBJ1-2; weak D call: TRBD1 (5 bases). CDR3 length: 14 amino acids. Trimming stripped 4 bases from V and 3 bases from J, with 12 bases between. CDR1 is SEHNR and CDR2 is FQNEAQ in the germline V gene (reference sequence). The CDR3 bases are TGTGCCAGCAGCTGGGGGGGTTCGGACTATGGCTACACCTTC. It translates to CASSWGGSDYGYTF.

This sequence joins TRBV2 and TRBJ1-1; perhaps TRBD1 as D (6 bases). The length of the CDR3 is 13 residues. Germline V CDR1 and CDR2: SNHLY, FYNNEI. The germline V and J ends were trimmed by 8 bases and 1 base, with 11 bases remaining between them. The CDR3 nucleotides are TGTGCCAGCTTATGGGACAAGAACACTGAAGCTTTCTTT. Protein sequence: CASLWDKNTEAFF.

This clone was observed a few times. The genes are TRBV28 and TRBJ2-5; 7 bases are shared with TRBD2. There are 16 residues in the CDR3. Germline V CDR1 and CDR2: MDHEN, SYDVKM. The trim removed 6 bases at V and 0 bases at J, leaving 10 bases unmatched. The CDR3 is CASRLRLAPYQETQYF. In DNA, the CDR3 is TGTGCCAGCAGGCTACGACTAGCTCCGTACCAAGAGACCCAGTACTTC.

This clone was seen a few times. The V call is TRBV18, the J call TRBJ2-7, with no clear D. V was trimmed by 4 bases and J by 5 bases, leaving 18 bases between them. Germline CDR1 reads KGHSH; CDR2 reads LQKENI. The CDR3 loop spans 15 amino acids. The CDR3 sequence is CASSRSEGLIDEQYF. The CDR3 nucleotides are TGTGCCAGCTCACGTTCGGAAGGGTTGATCGACGAGCAGTACTTC.

This clone was recorded once. The V gene is TRBV28, the J gene TRBJ2-3; 8 bases are a match to TRBD2. This CDR3 is 15 amino acids long. J lost 3 bases, V lost 5 bases, and 7 bases had no gene match. Germline V gene data show CDR1 as MDHEN and CDR2 as SYDVKM. The CDR3 nucleotides read TGTGCCAGCAGTAGCTCGGGACTAGTGACAGATACGCAGTATTTT. Amino acid sequence: CASSSSGLVTDTQYF.

This clone turned up a few times. The chain carries TRBV6-5 and TRBJ2-7, with 8 bases matching TRBD2. In germline, CDR1 is MNHEY, CDR2 SVGAGI. The J segment lost 2 bases and the V segment lost 0 bases, leaving 3 bases of the junction unmatched. The CDR3 runs to 15 residues. CDR3 DNA sequence: TGTGCCAGCAGTTACTCGGCGGGGGGCGCCTACGAGCAGTACTTC. Protein sequence: CASSYSAGGAYEQYF.

The genes are TRBV2 and TRBJ1-2, with D possibly matching TRBD1 (6 bases). The germline gives CDR1 SNHLY, CDR2 FYNNEI. Between the trimmed V and J ends, which lost 6 bases and 6 bases, there was a span of 8 bases. The CDR3 runs to 11 residues. The CDR3 protein is CASSRGDGYTF. The CDR3 DNA follows: TGTGCCAGCAGCAGGGGCGATGGCTACACCTTC.

The CDR3 coding sequence is TGTGCCACCAGCAGAGAAGGGACAGGTGCCTACGAGCAGTACTTC. It is translated as CATSREGTGAYEQYF. The chain links TRBV15 to TRBJ2-5, with 8 positions matching TRBD1. Matching the DNA end better, TRBJ2-7 makes the J call doubtful. This CDR3 comprises 15 residues. The V gene's germline CDR1 is LNHNV and CDR2 YYDKDF (reference sequence).

In this sample, this clone turned up a few times. This sequence joins TRBV6-5 and TRBJ2-2, with unresolved D. Germline values: CDR1 MNHEY, CDR2 SVGAGI. The CDR3 is made up of 14 amino acids. V lost 8 bases and J 1 base, leaving 11 bases between the germline ends. CDR3 nucleotide sequence: TGTGCCAGCCAGGCGCTGGAGAACACCGGGGAGCTGTTTTTT. Translated: CASQALENTGELFF.

A few counts support this clone. The chain has TRBV20-1 and TRBJ1-2, with TRBD1 identical over 8 bases. The CDR3 is 11 residues long. Looked up from germline, CDR1 is DFQATT and CDR2 is SNEGSKA (reference sequence). The V gene end was trimmed by 7 bases and the J gene end by 8 bases; junction bases not matched to a gene: 6. The CDR3 sequence: CSVPTGEGYTF. DNA for the CDR3: TGCAGTGTCCCGACAGGGGAAGGCTACACCTTC.

The rearrangement links TRBV28 to TRBJ1-2; D is unclear. The V gene lost 3 bases and the J gene lost 4 bases, with 15 bases spanning the gap. The CDR3 covers 15 residues. CDR1 and CDR2 (germline): MDHEN, SYDVKM. The chain's CDR3 is CASSLPALGSYGYTF. The CDR3 nucleotides read TGTGCCAGCAGTTTGCCTGCCCTCGGTTCCTATGGCTACACCTTC.

This clone was seen just once. The chain couples TRBV10-3 to TRBJ1-4, with TRBD1 as a possible D gene (5 bases). The V gene lost 4 bases and the J gene lost 6 bases, with 9 bases spanning the gap. The CDR3 length is 13 residues. Germline CDR1 ENHRY, CDR2 SYGVKD. This CDR3 is CAISGQGDEKLFF. The DNA of the CDR3 is TGTGCCATCAGTGGGCAGGGTGATGAAAAACTGTTTTTT.

This clone has more than one count but fewer than ten. The chain is built from TRBV25-1 and TRBJ2-1, with D perhaps matching TRBD2 (6 bases). V dropped 3 bases and J dropped 7 bases, with 16 bases sitting between them. Germline-derived CDR1 and CDR2 are MGHDK and SYGVNS. CDR3 length: 15 residues. The CDR3 spells CASSDPTRLANEQFF. CDR3 nucleotides: TGTGCCAGCAGTGATCCGACTAGGTTAGCGAATGAGCAGTTCTTC. Using reference TRBV25-1 and TRBJ2-1 for the parts outside the CDR3, the full variable domain is EADIYQTPRYLVIGTGKKITLECSQTMGHDKMYWYQQDPGMELHLIHYSYGVNSTEKGDLSSESTVSRIRTEHFPLTLESARPSHTSQYLCASSDPTRLANEQFFGPGTRLTVL.

This chain links TRBV7-2 with TRBJ1-2, with D perhaps matching TRBD1 (5 bases). V dropped 6 bases and J dropped 4 bases, with 12 bases sitting between them. This CDR3 region has 13 residues. CDR1 is SGHTA, CDR2 FQGNSA, per germline. CDR3 residues: CASRKTDFYGYTF. DNA for the CDR3: TGTGCCAGCAGAAAGACAGACTTCTATGGCTACACCTTC.

The chain has TRBV19 and TRBJ2-1; 7 nucleotides line up with TRBD1. Germline V gene data show CDR1 as LNHDA and CDR2 as SQIVND (reference sequence). This CDR3 contains 14 residues. Trimming took 6 bases from V and 5 from J; bases not matched to a gene: 7. The CDR3 DNA follows: TGTGCCAGTAGCGCCGGGACAGTTAACAATGAGCAGTTCTTC. Protein: CASSAGTVNNEQFF.

This clone turned up a few times. The chain employs TRBV11-3 and TRBJ2-3, with D perhaps TRBD1 (5 bases). This CDR3 contains 13 residues. V lost 1 base, J lost 8 bases, and 10 bases lay in between. Germline values: CDR1 SGHNT, CDR2 YENEEA. The DNA of the CDR3 is TGTGCCAGCAGCTTAGGGGGCTCTGGTACGCAGTATTTT. It yields the protein CASSLGGSGTQYF.

This clone was seen a handful of times. The V gene is TRBV7-9, the J gene TRBJ2-5; no firm D call. Trimming took off 5 bases at V and 5 bases at J, with 12 bases between the two ends. Per germline, CDR1 SEHNR and CDR2 FQNEAQ (reference sequence). This CDR3 region has 13 residues. CDR3 nucleotides: TGTGCCAGCAGCCTAAGGGATATGGAGACCCAGTACTTC. Its protein product is CASSLRDMETQYF.

In its sample, this clone was seen a few times. The V call is TRBV25-1, the J call TRBJ2-2, with D tentatively TRBD1 (6 bases). This CDR3 comprises 13 residues. Germline lookup yields CDR1 MGHDK and CDR2 SYGVNS. The V and J ends lost 6 bases and 1 base respectively, with 6 bases between them. CDR3 nucleotide sequence: TGTGCCAGCAGGACAGGGAACACCGGGGAGCTGTTTTTT. It encodes CASRTGNTGELFF.

The rearrangement uses TRBV5-6 and TRBJ2-5, with D perhaps given as TRBD1 or TRBD2 (6 bases each). Germline lookup yields CDR1 SGHDT and CDR2 YYEEEE. The CDR3 spans 15 residues. V lost 4 bases to trimming and J lost 1 base, with 14 bases between them. CDR3 sequence reads: CASSRLEGGQETQYF. The DNA for the CDR3 is TGTGCCAGCAGCCGTTTAGAGGGGGGCCAAGAGACCCAGTACTTC.

This clone occurred a few times. The chain employs TRBV28 and TRBJ2-2, with TRBD2 identical over 13 bases. The CDR3 spans 15 residues. CDR1 MDHEN and CDR2 SYDVKM come from the germline V gene. Trimming removed 3 bases from V and 9 bases from J; junction bases left unmatched: 4. The CDR3 DNA sequence: TGTGCCAGCAGTTTGTCGACTAGCGGGAGGTGGGAGCTGTTTTTT. It is translated as CASSLSTSGRWELFF.

V usage is TRBV4-3 and J usage is TRBJ2-3; either TRBD1 or TRBD2 may fit D (5 bases each). Trimming took off 3 bases at V and 8 bases at J, with 21 bases between the two ends. There are 16 residues in the CDR3. Germline assignment: CDR1 LGHNA and CDR2 YSLEER. CDR3 in amino acids: CASSHKGLLNGATQYF. CDR3 nucleotides: TGCGCCAGCAGCCACAAAGGACTTCTTAACGGGGCTACGCAGTATTTT.

This clone was counted between two and nine times. Other DNA sequences in this specimen translate into the identical CDR3. The rearrangement joins TRBV9 to TRBJ2-6, with TRBD2 matching 7 bases. The CDR3 is 16 amino acids. Germline CDR1 SGDLS, CDR2 YYNGEE. With V trimmed by 2 bases and J by 1 base, 3 bases remained unmatched. DNA of the CDR3: TGTGCCAGCAGCGTCGGCGGGAGTTCTGGGGCCAACGTCCTGACTTTC. Protein sequence: CASSVGGSSGANVLTF.

CDR3 in DNA: TGTGCCAGCAGCGTGAGCGGGGATACGCAGTATTTT. Its translation: CASSVSGDTQYF. The chain recombines TRBV9 with TRBJ2-3, with a possible D match to TRBD2 (6 bases). Per germline, CDR1 SGDLS and CDR2 YYNGEE. The germline V and J ends were trimmed by 2 bases and 6 bases, with 7 bases remaining between them. The CDR3 consists of 12 residues.

There are a few counts of this clone. The CDR3 loop reads CAISERRTANTEAFF. CDR3 nucleotide sequence: TGTGCCATCAGTGAACGACGGACAGCGAACACTGAAGCTTTCTTT. The chain combines TRBV10-3 with TRBJ1-1; D might be TRBD1 (6 bases). The CDR3 runs 15 residues. V shed 3 bases and J shed 1 base, with 12 bases lying between them. Germline-derived CDR1 and CDR2 are ENHRY and SYGVKD.

This chain connects TRBV18 to TRBJ1-1; D call uncertain. Trimming pared 2 bases from V and 1 base from J, leaving 5 bases between. Germline assignment: CDR1 KGHSH and CDR2 LQKENI. The CDR3 runs 13 residues. The CDR3 reads CASSPIQNTEAFF. The CDR3 DNA follows: TGTGCCAGCTCACCAATACAGAACACTGAAGCTTTCTTT.